A single sample gave rise to the 2 T cell receptor beta chains below, sequenced in a study of regulatory T cells in long-lasting Graves disease. The time point is: persistent/refractory GD, antithyroid drugs over 5 years with positive TRAb. The TCR library was made from RNA that had been extracted from PBMCs in TRIzol. Libraries of TCR beta came from iRepertoire HTBI primers plus Arm-PCR of CDR3 regions. TCRdb fed the multiplex PCR reads into MiXCR, producing one record per CDR3 protein. The sample records hundreds of thousands of distinct CDR3 sequences, around 20% being singletons. Sample: peripheral blood mononuclear cells (PBMCs), taken when the disease was refractory, from a patient treated with antithyroid drugs. These receptors were obtained from a female donor with Graves disease.

A few counts support this clonotype. This sequence joins TRBV14 and TRBJ2-7; D tentatively reads TRBD1 or TRBD2 (5 bases each). Germline loops: CDR1 SGHDN, CDR2 FVKESK. The CDR3 loop spans 14 amino acids. The V end lost 4 bases, the J end lost 4 bases, and 14 bases lay between the germline ends. The CDR3 spells CASSRGRRTYEQYF. The DNA of the CDR3 is TGTGCCAGCAGCCGGGGACGCCGAACTTACGAGCAGTACTTC. Supplemented by reference TRBV14 and TRBJ2-7, the full variable domain reads EAGVTQFPSHSVIEKGQTVTLRCDPISGHDNLYWYRRVMGKEIKFLLHFVKESKQDESGMPNNRFLAERTGGTYSTLKVQPAELEDSGVYFCASSRGRRTYEQYFGPGTRLTVT.

In its sample, this clonotype was seen a few times. The chain has TRBV9 and TRBJ1-1; no reliable D call. Trimming stripped 6 bases from V and 3 bases from J, with 12 bases between. The CDR3 spans 13 residues. In germline, CDR1 is SGDLS, CDR2 YYNGEE. The CDR3 region has the DNA TGTGCCAGCACTTGGGTATTAGACACTGAAGCTTTCTTT. This encodes CASTWVLDTEAFF.